The clone carrying this T cell receptor (beta chain) occurred a few times. The data stem from a study of blood T cell repertoires in COVID-19. Study-wide background: Acute and convalescent COVID-19 specimens originated in the United States, Italy and Spain. The cDNA or gDNA used as material had been derived from T cells, B-cell-depleted T cells, or PBMCs.

The germline V gene encodes CDR1 SGHDN and CDR2 FVKESK. The CDR3 consists of 13 residues. V lost 3 bases, J lost 12 bases, and 3 bases stayed unmatched. Clones were sequenced by immunoSEQ multiplex PCR, and TCRdb holds only the in-frame ones, with some missing. The sample yields around 200,000 clones, roughly 88% seen once. The chain carries TRBV14 and TRBJ2-1; 12 bases line up with TRBD2. The TCR comes from a man aged 60 to 69 with acute or convalescent COVID-19. Input material: peripheral blood. Here the CDR3 reads CASSHSLAGGQFF. Here the CDR3 DNA reads TGTGCCAGCAGCCATTCACTAGCGGGAGGGCAGTTCTTC.